The 12 T cell receptor beta chains listed next were all sequenced from one sample in a study of a mutant IDH1 vaccine in newly diagnosed glioma. As to time point: week 47, end of study. Every single dose of the vaccine, 300 ug of mutant IDH1 20-mer peptide, came with topical imiquimod. The antigens for these receptors are not known. Using immunoSEQ multiplex PCR, the repertoire was profiled, and TCRdb retains in-frame clones only, with some absent. The sample yields tens of thousands of clones, 70% to 90% seen once. The sequenced sample was PBMCs, obtained from a glioma patient whose treatment included an IDH1 peptide vaccine. These receptors all come from a man in his forties with glioma.

As to this clone: This CDR3 is also generated by other DNA sequences in the sample. The V call is TRBV5-4, the J call TRBJ1-2; D is undetermined. The CDR3 consists of 13 residues. V shed 1 base and J shed 1 base, with 5 bases lying between them. Germline V CDR1 and CDR2: SGHNT, YYREEE (reference sequence). The CDR3 reads CASSLPDNYGYTF. CDR3 coding DNA: TGTGCCAGCAGCTTGCCGGATAACTATGGCTACACCTTC.

This clone was picked up one time. J is TRBJ1-5 and V is TRBV28; TRBD1 aligns across 7 bases. This CDR3 is 14 amino acids long. In germline, CDR1 is MDHEN, CDR2 SYDVKM. J lost 4 bases, V lost 6 bases, and 6 bases had no gene match. CDR3 sequence (DNA): TGTGCCAGCAGCTGGGACAGACCTAATCAGCCCCAGCATTTT. Translating it yields CASSWDRPNQPQHF.

In regard to this clone: A read error may account for a junction end that differs from germline. The rearrangement joins TRBV5-1 to TRBJ2-7, with no clear D. This CDR3 is 12 amino acids long. Germline V gives CDR1 SGHRS, CDR2 YFSETQ. The CDR3: CASSLTSNEQYF. The CDR3 DNA follows: TGCGCCAGCAGCTTGACCTCCAACGAGCAGTACTTC.

This clone appeared once. This chain joins TRBV7-2 and TRBJ2-7; the D gene could be TRBD1 or TRBD2 (5 bases each). Germline CDR1 and CDR2: SGHTA and FQGNSA. Trimming cost V 3 bases and J 9 bases, with 15 bases left between them. The CDR3 totals 13 residues. The CDR3 DNA is TGTGCCAGCAGCTTCCAACGCGAGGGGAGGCAGTACTTC. Translation gives CASSFQREGRQYF.

The chain employs TRBV5-5 and TRBJ1-2, with D perhaps matching TRBD1 (5 bases). Trimming removed 4 bases from V and 0 bases from J, with 10 bases in between. Germline-derived CDR1 and CDR2 are SGHKS and YYEKEE (reference sequence). This CDR3 has 14 residues. The CDR3 protein is CASSLDTSNYGYTF. The DNA of the CDR3 is TGTGCCAGCAGCCTGGACACGTCTAACTATGGCTACACCTTC.

V is TRBV18 and J is TRBJ1-5, with D possibly being TRBD1 (5 bases). V lost 3 bases to trimming and J lost 2 bases, with 14 bases between them. There are 16 residues in the CDR3. The germline CDR1 and CDR2 sequences are KGHSH and LQKENI. This CDR3 reads CASSPYGGTGNQPQHF. The CDR3 bases are TGTGCCAGCTCACCCTATGGAGGGACGGGCAATCAGCCCCAGCATTTT.

J is TRBJ1-4 and V is TRBV6-6, with D perhaps matching TRBD1 (6 bases). Trimming removed 2 bases at V and 7 bases at J, with 11 bases between. The CDR3 is 14 amino acids. CDR1 MNHNY and CDR2 SVGAGI come from the germline V gene (reference sequence). DNA for the CDR3: TGTGCCAGCAGTTACGGCAGGGGTGGTGAAAAACTGTTTTTT. Translated, it gives CASSYGRGGEKLFF.

The rearrangement uses TRBV10-3 and TRBJ2-3; 9 positions agree with TRBD2. The V segment lost 10 bases and the J segment 4 bases; nucleotides outside the gene matches: 15. The CDR3 totals 16 residues. Germline V lookup: CDR1 ENHRY, CDR2 SYGVKD. This CDR3 reads CATQGSRGGAADTQYF. CDR3 DNA sequence: TGTGCCACCCAGGGAAGCCGCGGGGGGGCGGCAGATACGCAGTATTTT.

This clone is a singleton in its sample. Other nucleotide sequences in the sample specify the same CDR3. This sequence joins TRBV29-1 and TRBJ2-6, with TRBD1 as a possible D gene (6 bases). V was shortened by 6 bases and J by 2 bases, with 8 bases between the two germline ends. CDR3 length equals 13 residues. CDR1 is SQVTM and CDR2 is ANQGSEA in the germline V gene. CDR3 nucleotide sequence: TGCAGCGTCGAGGGGGCTGGGGCCAACGTCCTGACTTTC. Translated, it gives CSVEGAGANVLTF.

The chain has TRBV10-2 and TRBJ1-1; 7 positions match TRBD1. Germline CDR1 reads WSHSY; CDR2 reads SAAADI. The CDR3 sequence is 13 residues long. The ends lost 7 bases at V and 4 bases at J; junction bases unmatched: 6. The CDR3 region has the DNA TGCGCCAGCACCCAGGGGGGGGCCACTGAAGCTTTCTTT. Translated: CASTQGGATEAFF.

The DNA of the CDR3 is TGTGCCAGCAGCGTAGAACAGGGGAGCGAGCAGTACTTC. It translates to CASSVEQGSEQYF. The V call is TRBV9, the J call TRBJ2-7; TRBD1 matches at 7 bases. Germline CDR1 is SGDLS and CDR2 is YYNGEE. The CDR3 is 13 residues long. J gave up 6 bases and V 0 bases, and 3 bases lay outside the gene matches.

This chain links TRBV5-1 with TRBJ2-7; D remains ambiguous. From germline, CDR1 is SGHRS and CDR2 YFSETQ. The length of the CDR3 is 13 residues. V was clipped by 0 bases and J by 2 bases, with 6 bases between them. This CDR3 is CASSLVGPYEQYF. CDR3 DNA sequence: TGCGCCAGCAGCTTGGTAGGCCCCTACGAGCAGTACTTC.